This T cell receptor (beta chain) appears in the sequencing data of a study of blood T cell repertoires in COVID-19. Study at large: The United States, Italy and Spain provided the acute and convalescent COVID-19 samples.

Here immunoSEQ multiplex PCR was the method, and the copy in TCRdb shows in-frame clones only, minus some. The sample has about 53,000 clones; roughly 89% are singletons. CDR3 size: 12 residues. CDR1 GTSNPN and CDR2 SVGIG come from the germline V gene (reference sequence). V was shortened by 2 bases and J by 3 bases, with 7 bases between the two germline ends. This TCR was recovered from a man at least 80 years old with acute or convalescent COVID-19. V usage is TRBV30 and J usage is TRBJ1-2, with a possible D match to TRBD1 (5 bases). Sequenced: peripheral blood. The chain's CDR3 is CAWSKGYYGYTF. Written as DNA, the CDR3 is TGTGCCTGGAGTAAGGGGTACTATGGCTACACCTTC.